This T cell receptor (beta chain) derives from a study of cytomegalovirus exposure and HLA in healthy donors. Study context: Genetic ancestry analysis placed approximately 80% of the approximately 390 donors that were genotyped in the Caucasian-associated cluster.

Trimming stripped 4 bases from V and 1 base from J, with 8 bases between. Germline assignment: CDR1 SEHNR and CDR2 FQNEAQ (reference sequence). The CDR3 length is 13 residues. Study findings and constraints: Prior analysis indicated that the majority of TCR beta V segments exhibited productivity approximately 87% or approximately 30% of the time.

About this clone: Its specificity is unknown.

PCR was performed using 60 Vbeta and 13 Jbeta primers. This table comes from immunoSEQ multiplex PCR, and its TCRdb copy is limited to in-frame clones, with some not included. The profile shows 180,000 or so clones, approximately 84% of them singletons. The clonotype comes from a girl aged 10 to 17 in good health and CMV-seropositive. Material for sequencing was PBMCs. The rearrangement links TRBV7-9 to TRBJ2-7; D gene ambiguous. The CDR3 loop reads CASSSWASYEQYF. The CDR3 DNA follows: TGTGCCAGCAGCTCATGGGCGTCCTACGAGCAGTACTTC.